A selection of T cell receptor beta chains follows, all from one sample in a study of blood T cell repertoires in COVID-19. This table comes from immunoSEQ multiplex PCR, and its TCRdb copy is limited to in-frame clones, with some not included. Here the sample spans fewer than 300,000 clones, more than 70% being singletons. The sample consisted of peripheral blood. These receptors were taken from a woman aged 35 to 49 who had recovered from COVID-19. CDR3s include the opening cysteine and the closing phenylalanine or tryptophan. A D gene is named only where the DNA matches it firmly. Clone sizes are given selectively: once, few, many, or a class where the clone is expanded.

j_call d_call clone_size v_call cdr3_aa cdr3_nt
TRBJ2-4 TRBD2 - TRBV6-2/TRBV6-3 CASSYGLAGRGPLAKNIQYF TGTGCCAGCAGTTATGGGCTAGCGGGTCGAGGGCCTCTAGCCAAAAACATTCAGTACTTC
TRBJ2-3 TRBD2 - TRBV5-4 CASNKREWGDTQYF TGTGCCAGCAACAAGCGGGAGTGGGGAGATACGCAGTATTTT
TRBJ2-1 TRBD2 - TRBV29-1 CSVDGGSVNEQFF TGCAGCGTTGATGGCGGGAGCGTTAATGAGCAGTTCTTC
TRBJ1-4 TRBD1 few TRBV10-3 CAISRDREGKLFF TGTGCCATCAGCCGGGACAGGGAGGGAAAACTGTTTTTT
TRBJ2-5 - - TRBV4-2 CASSQEGQGKETQYF TGTGCCAGCAGCCAAGAGGGGCAGGGGAAAGAGACCCAGTACTTC
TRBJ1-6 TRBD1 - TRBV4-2 CASSQGRDRGLHF TGTGCCAGCAGCCAAGGGCGGGACAGAGGGCTCCACTTT
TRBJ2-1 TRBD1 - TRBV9 CASSPGTGGGNEQFF TGTGCCAGCAGCCCCGGGACAGGGGGGGGCAATGAGCAGTTCTTC
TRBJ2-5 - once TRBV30 CAWSPGGETQYF TGTGCCTGGAGCCCCGGCGGGGAGACCCAGTACTTC
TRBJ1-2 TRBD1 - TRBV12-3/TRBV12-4 CASSLGQGASPF TGTGCCAGCAGCCTCGGACAGGGGGCTTCTCCTTTC
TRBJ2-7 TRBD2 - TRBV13 CASSTRLADTHREQYF TGTGCCAGCAGCACCCGACTAGCGGACACGCACCGGGAGCAGTACTTC
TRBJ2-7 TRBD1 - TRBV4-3 CASSPTEGDRGSYEQYF TGCGCCAGCAGCCCTACCGAGGGGGACAGGGGCTCCTACGAGCAGTACTTC
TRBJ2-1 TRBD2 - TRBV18 CASSPPGLGVMYEQFF TGTGCCAGCTCACCACCCGGACTAGGAGTTATGTATGAGCAGTTCTTC
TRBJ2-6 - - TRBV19 CASSTTTGTRSGANVLTF TGTGCCAGTAGTACCACGACAGGAACCCGCTCTGGGGCCAACGTCCTGACTTTC
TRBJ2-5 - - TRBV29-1 CSVPGLPQETQYF TGCAGCGTCCCCGGACTACCACAAGAGACCCAGTACTTC
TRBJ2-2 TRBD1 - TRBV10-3 CAISELQGALNTGELFF TGTGCCATCAGTGAGCTACAGGGGGCCCTGAACACCGGGGAGCTGTTTTTT
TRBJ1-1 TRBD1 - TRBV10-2 CASSDQTGPTEAFF TGCGCCAGCAGTGACCAGACAGGGCCAACTGAAGCTTTCTTT
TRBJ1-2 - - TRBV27 CASSLSPLAAGGYTF TGTGCCAGCAGTTTATCGCCGTTGGCCGCGGGTGGCTACACCTTC
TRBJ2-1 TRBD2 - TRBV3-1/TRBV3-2 CASSQALGLADYNEQFF TGTGCCAGCAGCCAAGCCCTTGGGCTAGCGGACTACAATGAGCAGTTCTTC
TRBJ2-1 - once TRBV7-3 CASSSQGRGYNEQFF TGTGCCAGCAGCTCCCAGGGGCGCGGGTACAATGAGCAGTTCTTC
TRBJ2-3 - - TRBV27 CASRARTGSTDTQYF TGTGCCAGCAGAGCCAGGACGGGAAGCACAGATACGCAGTATTTT
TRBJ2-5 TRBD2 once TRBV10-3 CAISESRGWETQYF TGTGCCATCAGTGAGTCGCGGGGGTGGGAGACCCAGTACTTC
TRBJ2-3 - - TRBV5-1 CASSLALALSTDTQYF TGCGCCAGCAGCTTGGCCCTAGCCCTTAGCACAGATACGCAGTATTTT
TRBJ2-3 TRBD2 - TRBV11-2 CASSLRGGLATDTQYF TGTGCCAGCAGCTTACGGGGGGGACTAGCAACAGATACGCAGTATTTT